The 24 T cell receptor beta chains below all came from one sample that was sequenced in a study of beta chain features in type 1 diabetes. cDNA synthesis used the whole RNA isolate, giving expressed TCRB sequences. Method: immunoSEQ multiplex PCR; TCRdb's copy keeps in-frame clones and lacks some. The profile shows 230,000 or so clones, 16% of them singletons. These receptors' targets are unknown. Study observations and caveats: Shorter TCRB CDR3s, moderately but significantly so, marked every one of the four CD4+ subsets in Type 1 diabetes patients.

The source material was naive CD4+ T cells from blood. Receptor source: a man in his thirties or forties with type 1 diabetes.

This clone was detected a few times. The chain uses TRBV7-8 and TRBJ2-3; a weak D match, TRBD1 (6 bases). Germline V lookup: CDR1 SGHVS, CDR2 FQNEAQ. The CDR3 totals 15 residues. V shed 6 bases and J shed 0 bases, with 13 bases lying between them. CDR3 coding DNA: TGTGCCAGCAGAAGGGGGACAACAAGCACAGATACGCAGTATTTT. Translating it yields CASRRGTTSTDTQYF.

This clone was picked up a small number of times. The J gene is TRBJ2-3, the V gene TRBV30, with no clear D. Germline loops: CDR1 GTSNPN, CDR2 SVGIG (reference sequence). The CDR3 covers 12 residues. V lost 0 bases and J 6 bases, leaving 7 bases between the germline ends. The CDR3 region is CAWSVGSDTQYF. CDR3 coding DNA: TGTGCCTGGAGTGTGGGATCTGATACGCAGTATTTT.

The chain links TRBV18 to TRBJ2-3; D call uncertain. The CDR3 consists of 12 residues. Germline-derived CDR1 and CDR2 are KGHSH and LQKENI. V lost 4 bases, J lost 4 bases, and 6 bases lay in between. The CDR3 region is CASSLVPDTQYF. For the CDR3, the DNA is TGTGCCAGCTCACTTGTTCCAGATACGCAGTATTTT.

This clone was seen a handful of times. The V and J genes are TRBV29-1 and TRBJ2-3, with 10 bases aligning to TRBD2. There are 16 residues in the CDR3. Germline values: CDR1 SQVTM, CDR2 ANQGSEA. The trim removed 6 bases at V and 1 base at J, leaving 10 bases unmatched. The CDR3 here is CSVAGTSEGGTDTQYF. DNA for the CDR3: TGCAGCGTGGCCGGGACTAGCGAAGGGGGCACAGATACGCAGTATTTT.

V gene TRBV7-2 combines with J gene TRBJ2-2; D gene uncertain. CDR3 size: 15 residues. Per germline, CDR1 SGHTA and CDR2 FQGNSA. Trimming left V 4 bases short and J 0 bases short, with 9 bases between. CDR3 nucleotides: TGTGCCAGCAGCTCCTTCCAGTCGAACACCGGGGAGCTGTTTTTT. Translation gives CASSSFQSNTGELFF.

This clone was found a few times. The chain combines TRBV13 with TRBJ2-3; possible D gene TRBD1, 6 bases. V was clipped by 1 base and J by 0 bases, with 8 bases between them. The germline CDR1 and CDR2 sequences are PRHDT and FYEKMQ (reference sequence). The CDR3 extends over 15 amino acids. The CDR3: CASSLVTGSTDTQYF. In nucleotides, the CDR3 is TGTGCCAGCAGCTTAGTGACAGGCAGCACAGATACGCAGTATTTT.

The V and J genes are TRBV7-2 and TRBJ2-7; D gene ambiguous. V was pared by 5 bases and J by 7 bases, with 15 bases between. Germline V CDR1 and CDR2: SGHTA, FQGNSA. The CDR3 has 13 amino acids. The CDR3 DNA follows: TGTGCCAGCAGCCCGTGGGTGCTTTTAGAGCAGTACTTC. The encoded protein is CASSPWVLLEQYF.

The chain is built from TRBV30 and TRBJ2-5; 7 nucleotides line up with TRBD1. The CDR3 is 13 amino acids. CDR1 and CDR2 from the germline V gene are GTSNPN and SVGIG (reference sequence). Trimming cost V 0 bases and J 4 bases; bases outside gene matches: 2. The CDR3 protein is CAWSVQGTETQYF. CDR3 coding DNA: TGTGCCTGGAGTGTACAGGGGACAGAGACCCAGTACTTC.

The V and J genes are TRBV29-1 and TRBJ1-1; possibly TRBD1 for D (5 bases). Germline-derived CDR1 and CDR2 are SQVTM and ANQGSEA. This CDR3 is 13 amino acids long. V was cut by 8 bases and J by 0 bases, with 13 bases left in between. The CDR3 nucleotides read TGCAGCCCGAGCCAGGGTTTGAACACTGAAGCTTTCTTT. It translates to CSPSQGLNTEAFF.

The V gene is TRBV14, the J gene TRBJ2-5, with D unresolved. V dropped 2 bases and J dropped 5 bases, with 9 bases sitting between them. The CDR3 has 13 amino acids. CDR1 and CDR2 from the germline V gene are SGHDN and FVKESK. CDR3 bases: TGTGCCAGCAGCCAATTTGGCTTGGAGACCCAGTACTTC. This gives the protein CASSQFGLETQYF.

This chain uses TRBV7-9 with TRBJ1-2, with D uncertain. The V end was cut by 5 bases, the J end by 6 bases, with 10 bases between. This CDR3 region has 12 residues. The germline gives CDR1 SEHNR, CDR2 FQNEAQ (reference sequence). CDR3 DNA: TGTGCCAGCAGCCCAGTTGGGGATGGCTACACCTTC. Protein: CASSPVGDGYTF.

This sequence joins TRBV7-2 and TRBJ2-5; 7 nucleotides match TRBD2. This CDR3 contains 12 residues. CDR1 and CDR2 from the germline V gene are SGHTA and FQGNSA. Unmatched junction bases numbered 3, after V lost 10 bases and J lost 1 base. In DNA, the CDR3 is TGTGCCACCGGGGGGTTCCAAGAGACCCAGTACTTC. Amino acids: CATGGFQETQYF.

The chain couples TRBV10-3 to TRBJ2-7, with 8 bases matching TRBD2. Per germline, CDR1 ENHRY and CDR2 SYGVKD. Trimming cost V 6 bases and J 5 bases; bases outside gene matches: 9. The CDR3 has 14 amino acids. The CDR3 DNA reads as TGTGCCATCAGACAAGCGGGAGTTTTCGACGAGCAGTACTTC. It encodes CAIRQAGVFDEQYF.

The DNA of the CDR3 is TGTGCCAGCAGCTTACAGGGGGACGATGGCTACACCTTC. As protein: CASSLQGDDGYTF. The chain links TRBV7-9 to TRBJ1-2, with 7 positions matching TRBD1. The CDR3 is 13 residues long. V lost 2 bases to trimming and J lost 6 bases; unmatched junction nucleotides: 3. In germline, CDR1 is SEHNR, CDR2 FQNEAQ (reference sequence).

Only a few counts were recorded for this clone. The chain joins TRBV4-3 to TRBJ2-7, with D hard to call. The CDR3 has 13 amino acids. V lost 1 base and J 3 bases, leaving 7 bases between the germline ends. Germline V gene lookup returns CDR1 LGHNA and CDR2 YSLEER. CDR3: CASSQAGSYEQYF. The CDR3 region has the DNA TGCGCCAGCAGCCAAGCTGGCAGCTACGAGCAGTACTTC.

This clone was detected only a few times. The chain links TRBV29-1 to TRBJ1-2; 7 nucleotides match TRBD1. CDR3 length: 14 residues. V lost 7 bases, J lost 7 bases, and 15 bases stayed unmatched. Germline-derived CDR1 and CDR2 are SQVTM and ANQGSEA. The CDR3 loop is CSGSLEGARSGYTF. CDR3 in DNA: TGCAGCGGATCCCTTGAGGGGGCGCGAAGTGGCTACACCTTC.

This chain uses TRBV5-1 with TRBJ2-6, with TRBD1 as a possible D gene (5 bases). The ends were cut back, 2 bases at V and 1 base at J, with 7 bases in the middle. CDR3 length: 15 residues. CDR1 and CDR2 (germline): SGHRS, YFSETQ. CDR3 sequence reads: CASSFQGSGANVLTF. The CDR3 coding sequence is TGCGCCAGCAGCTTTCAGGGTTCTGGGGCCAACGTCCTGACTTTC.

This sequence joins TRBV14 and TRBJ2-1; no definite D call. This CDR3 contains 14 residues. In germline, CDR1 is SGHDN, CDR2 FVKESK. V was clipped by 2 bases and J by 3 bases, with 8 bases between them. The CDR3 bases are TGTGCCAGCAGCCAAATGGGTGGCTACAATGAGCAGTTCTTC. It translates to CASSQMGGYNEQFF.

This clone was seen a few times. The rearrangement links TRBV10-3 to TRBJ1-4; D remains ambiguous. V was shortened by 4 bases and J by 3 bases, with 3 bases between the two germline ends. Germline-derived CDR1 and CDR2 are ENHRY and SYGVKD. The CDR3 sequence is 12 residues long. The CDR3 spells CAISGSNEKLFF. Here the CDR3 DNA reads TGTGCCATCAGTGGATCTAATGAAAAACTGTTTTTT.

A few counts support this clone. This chain joins TRBV6-5 and TRBJ2-4, with 8 bases aligning to TRBD1. The V gene end was trimmed by 7 bases and the J gene end by 3 bases; junction bases not matched to a gene: 5. CDR1 MNHEY and CDR2 SVGAGI come from the germline V gene. The CDR3 totals 14 residues. CDR3 in amino acids: CASTPTGVKNIQYF. The CDR3 coding sequence is TGTGCCAGCACCCCGACAGGGGTCAAAAACATTCAGTACTTC.

The chain recombines TRBV2 with TRBJ2-7, with unresolved D. The CDR3 totals 13 residues. Germline assignment: CDR1 SNHLY and CDR2 FYNNEI. Trimming cost V 5 bases and J 6 bases, with 14 bases left between them. The CDR3 sequence is CASSFYIPAEQYF. The CDR3 DNA reads TGTGCCAGCAGTTTCTACATCCCGGCCGAGCAGTACTTC.

This clone came up a few times. The chain recombines TRBV14 with TRBJ2-1; D possibly corresponds to TRBD1 (6 bases). Germline assignment: CDR1 SGHDN and CDR2 FVKESK. The CDR3 runs 13 residues. Trimming stripped 4 bases from V and 9 bases from J, with 13 bases between. The CDR3 nucleotides read TGTGCCAGCAGCCCTAACAGGGTCGGTGAGCAGTTCTTC. It yields the protein CASSPNRVGEQFF.

The chain combines TRBV29-1 with TRBJ1-4; 7 bases fit TRBD1. V lost 6 bases to trimming and J lost 3 bases; unmatched junction nucleotides: 4. Germline V CDR1 and CDR2: SQVTM, ANQGSEA. The CDR3 covers 13 residues. CDR3 sequence: CSVDQGANEKLFF. CDR3 bases: TGCAGCGTGGATCAGGGGGCTAATGAAAAACTGTTTTTT.

CDR3 protein: CASSRKIHYEQYF. The CDR3 DNA follows: TGTGCCAGCAGCCGGAAAATACACTACGAGCAGTACTTC. The rearrangement joins TRBV13 to TRBJ2-7; D is unclear. Trimming cost V 5 bases and J 3 bases, with 11 bases left between them. The CDR3 is 13 amino acids. Germline V gives CDR1 PRHDT, CDR2 FYEKMQ (reference sequence).